This T cell receptor (beta chain) comes out of a study of identical twins. This clonotype has ten or more counts. The CDR3 is made up of 15 amino acids. Germline values: CDR1 SGHDT, CDR2 YYEEEE. The V end was cut by 4 bases, the J end by 4 bases, with 15 bases between. TCRdb reanalysed the 5' RACE reads using MiXCR and keeps one entry per CDR3 protein. The sample shows around 140,000 distinct CDR3 sequences, roughly 3.5% of them seen only once. This rearrangement joins TRBV5-6 to TRBJ1-3; D is perhaps TRBD1 (5 bases). Source material: memory T cells sorted from blood. This TCR was sampled from a man aged 18 to 30 in good health. The CDR3 is CASSHRTRRGNTIYF. The CDR3 nucleotides read TGTGCCAGCAGCCATAGGACACGGAGGGGAAACACCATATATTTT.